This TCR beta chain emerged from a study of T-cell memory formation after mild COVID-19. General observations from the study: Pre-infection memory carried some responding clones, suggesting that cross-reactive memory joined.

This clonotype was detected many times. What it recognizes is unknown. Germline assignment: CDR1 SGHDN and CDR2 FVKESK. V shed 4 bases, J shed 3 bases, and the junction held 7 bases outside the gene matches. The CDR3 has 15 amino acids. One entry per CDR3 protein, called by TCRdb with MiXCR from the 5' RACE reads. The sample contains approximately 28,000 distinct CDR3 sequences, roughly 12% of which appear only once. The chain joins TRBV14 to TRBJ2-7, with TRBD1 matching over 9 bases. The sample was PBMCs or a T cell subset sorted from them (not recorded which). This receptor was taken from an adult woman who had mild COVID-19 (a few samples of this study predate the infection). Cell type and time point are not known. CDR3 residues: CASSRPGQGYYEQYF. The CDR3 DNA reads TGTGCCAGCAGCCGTCCGGGACAGGGATACTACGAGCAGTACTTC.